The entry that follows covers one TCR beta chain sequence. CDR3 length equals 14 residues. The V gene lost 0 bases and the J gene lost 4 bases, with 10 bases spanning the gap. This sample is part of a study of patients and donors after allogeneic stem cell transplantation. MiXCR, run by TCRdb on the RT-PCR reads, gives a single entry per CDR3 protein. This table holds about 100,000 distinct CDR3 sequences, 35% found once. The sample was blood, either unsorted or a sorted T cell fraction (not recorded which). This chain joins TRBV12-3 or TRBV12-4 and TRBJ2-7, with a possible D match to TRBD2 (6 bases). This receptor was identified in a human donor who was either an allogeneic HSCT recipient or a stem cell or donor lymphocyte infusion donor (not recorded which). It is not recorded whose cells these are; they may come from a transplant donor. Here the CDR3 DNA reads TGTGCCAGCAGTTTAGCGCTCGGGGGATACGAGCAGTACTTC. Amino acid sequence: CASSLALGGYEQYF.